This TCR beta chain stems from a study of cytomegalovirus exposure and HLA in healthy donors. This PCR relied on a set of 60 Vbeta primers and 13 Jbeta primers. TCRdb's table, derived via immunoSEQ multiplex PCR, lists solely in-frame clones and lacks some. The profile shows fewer than 300,000 clones, 86% of them singletons. This CDR3 has 16 amino acids. V trimming: 3 bases; J trimming: 3 bases; junction bases outside the gene matches: 5. The germline gives CDR1 LNHDA, CDR2 SQIVND (reference sequence). The V gene is TRBV19, the J gene TRBJ2-4, with TRBD2 matching 10 bases. The material sequenced was PBMCs. The receptor's source is a middle-aged man in good health and CMV-seropositive. The CDR3 reads CASSIWLAGVKNIQYF. CDR3 nucleotide sequence: TGTGCCAGTAGTATTTGGCTAGCGGGAGTCAAAAACATTCAGTACTTC.